This T cell receptor beta chain was retrieved from a study of PD-1 blockade in classical Hodgkin lymphoma. The germline CDR1 and CDR2 sequences are MDHEN and SYDVKM. V gave up 3 bases and J gave up 0 bases; unmatched junction bases: 6. The CDR3 covers 16 residues. Time point of the sample: cycle 4 day 1 (C4D1), after more than 5 weeks of nivolumab. Every patient experienced relapse after autologous stem cell transplantation, and brentuximab vedotin exposure varied. Data came from immunoSEQ multiplex PCR; TCRdb stores just in-frame clones and leaves some out. The sample has 80,000 to 95,000 clones, 83% seen once. Whole-study findings and limits: According to reports, newly diagnosed patients had lower baseline TCR diversity than healthy donors, and relapsed/refractory patients had lower baseline TCR diversity still. By C4D1, diversity of CD4+ TCRs had risen significantly, whereas that of CD8+ TCRs had not. Whoever responded completely had baseline diversity much like that seen in newly diagnosed patients.

With respect to this clone: As yet, its antigen is unknown.

This chain uses TRBV28 with TRBJ2-3; 7 nucleotides agree with TRBD1. This clonotype was sampled from a human donor with classical Hodgkin lymphoma. Specimen: peripheral blood mononuclear cells (PBMCs), collected before the fourth cycle of nivolumab. This chain's CDR3 is CASSLRGPGSTDTQYF. CDR3 in DNA: TGTGCCAGCAGTTTGAGGGGGCCAGGGAGCACAGATACGCAGTATTTT. Combining the CDR3 with reference TRBV28 and TRBJ2-3 gives the whole variable domain DVKVTQSSRYLVKRTGEKVFLECVQDMDHENMFWYRQDPGLGLRLIYFSYDVKMKEKGDIPEGYSVSREKKERFSLILESASTNQTSMYLCASSLRGPGSTDTQYFGPGTRLTVL.